This T cell receptor (beta chain) was documented in a study of cytomegalovirus exposure and HLA in healthy donors. Notes on the study in general: V segments that were indistinguishable, TRBV6-2 and TRBV6-3 among them, were omitted from analysis.

V was shortened by 3 bases and J by 7 bases, with 15 bases between the two germline ends. The CDR3 loop spans 14 amino acids. Germline V gene data show CDR1 as KGHSH and CDR2 as LQKENI. Concerning this clone itself: Its antigen is currently unknown.

Both 60 Vbeta primers and 13 Jbeta primers went into the PCR. Assay used: immunoSEQ multiplex PCR; TCRdb lists only in-frame clones, some missing. The sample has around 110,000 clones; 55% to 75% are singletons. The source material was PBMCs. This TCR was sampled from a man aged 30 to 39 in good health and CMV-seropositive. The chain is built from TRBV18 and TRBJ1-2; D gene ambiguous. CDR3 DNA sequence: TGTGCCAGCTCACCGGTCGAGGGTACGCGTGGCTACACCTTC. It is translated as CASSPVEGTRGYTF.